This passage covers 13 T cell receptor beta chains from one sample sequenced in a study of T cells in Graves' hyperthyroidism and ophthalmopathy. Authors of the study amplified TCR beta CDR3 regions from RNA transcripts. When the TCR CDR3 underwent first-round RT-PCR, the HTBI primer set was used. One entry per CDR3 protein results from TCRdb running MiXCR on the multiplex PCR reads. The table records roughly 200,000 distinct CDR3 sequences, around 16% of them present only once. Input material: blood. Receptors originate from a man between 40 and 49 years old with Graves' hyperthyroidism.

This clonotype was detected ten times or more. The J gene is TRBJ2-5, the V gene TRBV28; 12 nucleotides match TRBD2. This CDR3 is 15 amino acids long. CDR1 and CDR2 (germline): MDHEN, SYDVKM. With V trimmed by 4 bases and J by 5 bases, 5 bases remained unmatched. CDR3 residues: CASSSGLAGLETQYF. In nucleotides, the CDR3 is TGTGCCAGCAGTTCCGGACTAGCGGGGTTGGAGACCCAGTACTTC.

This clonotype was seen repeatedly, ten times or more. The CDR3 DNA reads as TGTGCCAGCAGTGCTAGCGAGTACCGCACAGATACGCAGTATTTT. Translation: CASSASEYRTDTQYF. The chain combines TRBV27 with TRBJ2-3; D perhaps matches TRBD2 (6 bases). CDR1 MNHEY and CDR2 SMNVEV come from the germline V gene (reference sequence). This CDR3 spans 15 amino acids. V was clipped by 5 bases and J by 1 base, with 13 bases between them.

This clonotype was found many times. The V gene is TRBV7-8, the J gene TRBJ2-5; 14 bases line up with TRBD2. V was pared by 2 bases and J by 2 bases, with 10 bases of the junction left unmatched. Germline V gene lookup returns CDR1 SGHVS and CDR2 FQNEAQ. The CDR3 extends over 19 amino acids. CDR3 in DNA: TGTGCCAGCAGCTTATCACGACTAGCGGGGGGGCCTAGGCAAGAGACCCAGTACTTC. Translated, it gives CASSLSRLAGGPRQETQYF.

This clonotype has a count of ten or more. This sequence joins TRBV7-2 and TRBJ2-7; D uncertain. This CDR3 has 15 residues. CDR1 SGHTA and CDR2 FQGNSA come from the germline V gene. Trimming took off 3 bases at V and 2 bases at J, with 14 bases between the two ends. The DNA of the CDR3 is TGTGCCAGCAGCTTTACAACCCGCCTTACCTACGAGCAGTACTTC. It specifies CASSFTTRLTYEQYF. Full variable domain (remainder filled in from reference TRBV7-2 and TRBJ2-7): GAGVSQSPSNKVTEKGKDVELRCDPISGHTALYWYRQSLGQGLEFLIYFQGNSAPDKSGLPSDRFSAERTGGSVSTLTIQRTQQEDSAVYLCASSFTTRLTYEQYFGPGTRLTVT.

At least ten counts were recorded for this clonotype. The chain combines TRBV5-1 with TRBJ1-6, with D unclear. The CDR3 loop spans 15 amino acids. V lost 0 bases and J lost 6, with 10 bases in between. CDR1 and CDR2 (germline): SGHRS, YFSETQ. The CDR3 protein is CASSLGASGNSPLHF. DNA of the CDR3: TGCGCCAGCAGCTTGGGAGCCTCCGGTAATTCACCCCTCCACTTT.

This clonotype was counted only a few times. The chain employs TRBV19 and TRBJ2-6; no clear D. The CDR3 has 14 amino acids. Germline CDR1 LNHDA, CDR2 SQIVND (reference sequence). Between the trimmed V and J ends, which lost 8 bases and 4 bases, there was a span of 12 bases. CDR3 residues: CASWASAGANVLTF. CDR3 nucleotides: TGTGCCAGTTGGGCATCGGCGGGGGCCAACGTCCTGACTTTC.

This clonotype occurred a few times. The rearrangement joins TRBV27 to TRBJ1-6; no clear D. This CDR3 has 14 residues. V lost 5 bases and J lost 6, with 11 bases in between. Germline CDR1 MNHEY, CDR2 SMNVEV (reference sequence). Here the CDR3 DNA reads TGTGCCAGCAGTCTCATACGGTCTAATTCACCCCTCCACTTT. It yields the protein CASSLIRSNSPLHF.

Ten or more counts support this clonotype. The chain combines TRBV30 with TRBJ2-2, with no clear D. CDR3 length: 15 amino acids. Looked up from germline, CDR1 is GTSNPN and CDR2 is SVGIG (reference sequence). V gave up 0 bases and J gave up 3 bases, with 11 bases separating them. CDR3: CAWSVSWQYTGELFF. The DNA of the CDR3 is TGTGCCTGGAGTGTATCTTGGCAGTACACCGGGGAGCTGTTTTTT.

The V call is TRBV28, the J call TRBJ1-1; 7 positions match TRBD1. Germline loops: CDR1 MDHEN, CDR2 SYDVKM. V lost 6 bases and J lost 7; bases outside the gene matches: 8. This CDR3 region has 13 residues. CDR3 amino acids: CASRLQGNDEAFF. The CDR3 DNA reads TGTGCCAGCAGACTACAGGGGAACGATGAAGCTTTCTTT.

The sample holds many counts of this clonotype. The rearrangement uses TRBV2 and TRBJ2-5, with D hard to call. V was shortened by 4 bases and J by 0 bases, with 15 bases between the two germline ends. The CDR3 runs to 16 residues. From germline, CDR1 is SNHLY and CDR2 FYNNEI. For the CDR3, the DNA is TGTGCCAGCAGTGTTAACGGGTTCCCGTACCAAGAGACCCAGTACTTC. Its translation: CASSVNGFPYQETQYF.

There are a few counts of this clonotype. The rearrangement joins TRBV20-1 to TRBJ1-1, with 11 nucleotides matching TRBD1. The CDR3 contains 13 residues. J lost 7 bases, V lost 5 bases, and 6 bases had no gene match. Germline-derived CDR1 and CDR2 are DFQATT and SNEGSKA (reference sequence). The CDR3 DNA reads TGCAGTGCTTCGGGACAGGGGGAGGGTGAAGCTTTCTTT. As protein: CSASGQGEGEAFF.

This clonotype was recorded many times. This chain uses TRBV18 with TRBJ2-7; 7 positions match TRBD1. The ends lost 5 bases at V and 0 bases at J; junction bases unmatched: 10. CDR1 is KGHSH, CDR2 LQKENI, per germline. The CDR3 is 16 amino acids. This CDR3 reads CASSSYRGKGSYEQYF. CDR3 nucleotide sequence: TGTGCCAGCTCATCCTACAGGGGAAAAGGCTCCTACGAGCAGTACTTC.

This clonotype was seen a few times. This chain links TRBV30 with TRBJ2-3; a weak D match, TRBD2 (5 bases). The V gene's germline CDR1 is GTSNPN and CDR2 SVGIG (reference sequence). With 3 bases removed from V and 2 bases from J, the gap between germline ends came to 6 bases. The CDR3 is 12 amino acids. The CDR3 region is CAWRRDTDTQYF. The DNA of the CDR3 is TGTGCCTGGAGGAGGGACACAGATACGCAGTATTTT.